The 24 T cell receptor beta chains reported below all come from one sample, sequenced in a study of early T cells in non-severe SARS-CoV-2 infection. TCRdb reanalysed the 5' RACE reads using MiXCR and keeps one entry per CDR3 protein. The sample has roughly 99,000 distinct CDR3 sequences, approximately 12% seen once; the top ten hold 4.4%. The specimen comprised whole blood, sampled at baseline. The receptors shown here come from an adult who was a healthcare worker with PCR-confirmed SARS-CoV-2 infection or an uninfected control (not recorded which).

The V gene is TRBV14, the J gene TRBJ2-7, with D possibly matching TRBD1 (6 bases). V shed 7 bases and J shed 4 bases, with 29 bases lying between them. Germline CDR1 SGHDN, CDR2 FVKESK. The CDR3 has 18 residues. The CDR3 bases are TGTGCCAGCAACCGGTGGCCCAATAGAGTTTGGGGGCGGTACGAGCAGTACTTC. This gives the protein CASNRWPNRVWGRYEQYF.

This clonotype was recorded many times. The V gene is TRBV18, the J gene TRBJ1-2; weak D call: TRBD1 (6 bases). Germline V CDR1 and CDR2: KGHSH, LQKENI. This CDR3 spans 15 amino acids. Trimming left V 3 bases short and J 4 bases short, with 15 bases between. The CDR3 coding sequence is TGTGCCAGCTCACCCTTACAGGGTTGGAGCTATGGCTACACCTTC. As protein: CASSPLQGWSYGYTF.

This rearrangement joins TRBV28 to TRBJ2-3; 13 bases align to TRBD2. Looked up from germline, CDR1 is MDHEN and CDR2 is SYDVKM. J gave up 6 bases and V 5 bases, and 11 bases lay outside the gene matches. This CDR3 has 17 amino acids. In DNA, the CDR3 is TGTGCCAGCAGTCTTCCGACTAGCGGGAGGCCTGTGGATACGCAGTATTTT. Its translation is CASSLPTSGRPVDTQYF.

V gene TRBV7-9 combines with J gene TRBJ2-1; TRBD2 might be the D (7 bases). This CDR3 contains 15 residues. CDR1 is SEHNR and CDR2 is FQNEAQ in the germline V gene (reference sequence). Trimming pared 5 bases from V and 2 bases from J, leaving 13 bases between. The chain's CDR3 is CASSPKGGAYNEQFF. The CDR3 DNA sequence: TGTGCCAGCAGCCCCAAAGGGGGGGCCTACAATGAGCAGTTCTTC.

The rearrangement links TRBV30 to TRBJ1-3, with TRBD1 as a possible D gene (5 bases). Trimming shortened V by 4 bases and J by 2 bases, and 15 bases separated the two germline ends. Germline V gene data show CDR1 as GTSNPN and CDR2 as SVGIG (reference sequence). The length of the CDR3 is 15 residues. The chain's CDR3 is CAWISPRATGNTIYF. Here the CDR3 DNA reads TGTGCCTGGATCTCCCCCAGGGCCACTGGAAACACCATATATTTT.

V is TRBV12-3 or TRBV12-4 and J is TRBJ2-1, with unresolved D. The CDR3 totals 14 residues. V gave up 5 bases and J gave up 2 bases, with 10 bases separating them. CDR3 sequence (DNA): TGTGCCAGCAGTGGCGGAAATCCCTACAATGAGCAGTTCTTC. Residues: CASSGGNPYNEQFF.

This clonotype was found a few times. This chain joins TRBV6-1 and TRBJ2-3; tentatively, D is TRBD2 (5 bases). V lost 6 bases and J lost 3, with 25 bases in between. The CDR3 is 18 amino acids. Germline lookup yields CDR1 MNHNS and CDR2 SASEGT. The CDR3 is CASRKTTTSLGSTDTQYF. As DNA, the CDR3 is TGTGCCAGCAGGAAAACAACTACTTCTTTAGGGAGTACAGATACGCAGTATTTT.

The chain combines TRBV12-3 or TRBV12-4 with TRBJ2-1; 8 bases agree with TRBD2. This CDR3 comprises 21 residues. Trimming cost V 2 bases and J 0 bases; bases outside gene matches: 18. The CDR3 coding sequence is TGTGCCAGCAGTTTAAGTCCCCTCCGCGGCGGGAGGCCTTCCTCCTACAATGAGCAGTTCTTC. It translates to CASSLSPLRGGRPSSYNEQFF.

The V and J genes are TRBV20-1 and TRBJ2-2, with D perhaps TRBD1 (5 bases). The V end lost 0 bases, the J end lost 5 bases, and 7 bases lay between the germline ends. In germline, CDR1 is DFQATT, CDR2 SNEGSKA (reference sequence). The CDR3 is made up of 13 amino acids. The DNA of the CDR3 is TGCAGTGCTAGAGATAAGGGGACCGGGGAGCTGTTTTTT. Translation gives CSARDKGTGELFF.

This clonotype showed up just a few times. The rearrangement links TRBV18 to TRBJ2-3; TRBD1 or TRBD2 may be the D gene (6 bases each). This CDR3 contains 16 residues. V was pared by 6 bases and J by 0 bases, with 16 bases between. CDR1 and CDR2 (germline): KGHSH, LQKENI. DNA for the CDR3: TGTGCCAGCTCGCCCCAGAGGGGGGCCAGCACAGATACGCAGTATTTT. This encodes CASSPQRGASTDTQYF.

This clonotype was seen a handful of times. The chain recombines TRBV5-8 with TRBJ1-3; D remains unclear. The CDR3 runs to 16 residues. The V end was cut by 6 bases, the J end by 1 base, with 17 bases between. Per the germline V gene, CDR1 is SGHTS and CDR2 is YDEGEE. DNA of the CDR3: TGTGCCAGCACCCCCGCTTGGAGGAAATCTGGAAACACCATATATTTT. Its translation is CASTPAWRKSGNTIYF.

The V gene is TRBV9, the J gene TRBJ2-7; D is undetermined. This CDR3 has 14 amino acids. The ends were cut back, 4 bases at V and 2 bases at J, with 13 bases in the middle. Germline CDR1 reads SGDLS; CDR2 reads YYNGEE. DNA for the CDR3: TGTGCCAGCAGCCCCACCTGGGAAGCCTACGAGCAGTACTTC. Residues: CASSPTWEAYEQYF.

This chain uses TRBV29-1 with TRBJ2-7; 9 bases are a match to TRBD1. Trimming removed 3 bases from V and 9 bases from J; junction bases left unmatched: 9. CDR1 is SQVTM and CDR2 is ANQGSEA in the germline V gene. This CDR3 contains 13 residues. CDR3 DNA sequence: TGCAGCGTTGAGTCTGGACAGGGGACGTCGCAGTACTTC. This encodes CSVESGQGTSQYF.

The chain joins TRBV29-1 to TRBJ2-7; perhaps TRBD1 as D (6 bases). V was trimmed by 1 base and J by 2 bases, leaving 9 bases between them. The CDR3 length is 13 residues. Germline-derived CDR1 and CDR2 are SQVTM and ANQGSEA. The CDR3, as DNA: TGCAGCGTTGAAGTCGGACAGACCTACGAGCAGTACTTC. This encodes CSVEVGQTYEQYF.

The rearrangement uses TRBV12-3 or TRBV12-4 and TRBJ2-5; TRBD2 might be the D (5 bases). The CDR3 has 14 amino acids. V dropped 7 bases and J dropped 5 bases, with 17 bases sitting between them. CDR3 sequence (DNA): TGTGCCAGCACCGGGCCCCGGGGAAGTGAGACCCAGTACTTC. It yields the protein CASTGPRGSETQYF.

This clonotype was observed at least ten times. V and J are TRBV27 and TRBJ2-1; 7 bases are shared with TRBD1. The trim removed 5 bases at V and 2 bases at J, leaving 18 bases unmatched. The germline V gene encodes CDR1 MNHEY and CDR2 SMNVEV (reference sequence). This CDR3 region has 19 residues. DNA for the CDR3: TGTGCCAGCAGTCCCTATCCACCTCAGACAGGGTGGGCCTACAATGAGCAGTTCTTC. It translates to CASSPYPPQTGWAYNEQFF.

In its sample, this clonotype was seen many times. The chain uses TRBV2 and TRBJ2-2; possible D gene TRBD1, 6 bases. Trimming stripped 6 bases from V and 0 bases from J, with 14 bases between. CDR3 length equals 16 residues. CDR1 SNHLY and CDR2 FYNNEI come from the germline V gene. This CDR3 reads CASSGQLIPNTGELFF. The DNA for the CDR3 is TGTGCCAGCAGCGGACAGCTTATTCCGAACACCGGGGAGCTGTTTTTT.

This rearrangement joins TRBV12-3 or TRBV12-4 to TRBJ1-1, with D perhaps TRBD1 (6 bases). The CDR3 runs to 14 residues. Trimming removed 3 bases at V and 1 base at J, with 9 bases between. As DNA, the CDR3 is TGTGCCAGCAGTTTTGGGACAAAGAACACTGAAGCTTTCTTT. The encoded protein is CASSFGTKNTEAFF.

The chain combines TRBV7-6 with TRBJ2-3, with TRBD2 matching over 15 bases. Trimming cost V 2 bases and J 6 bases; bases outside gene matches: 6. This CDR3 is built from 17 residues. Germline loops: CDR1 SGHVS, CDR2 FNYEAQ. The CDR3 region is CASSLYGLAGGADTQYF. In nucleotides, the CDR3 is TGTGCCAGCAGCTTATATGGACTAGCGGGAGGGGCGGATACGCAGTATTTT.

This clonotype was detected only a few times. The rearrangement joins TRBV30 to TRBJ2-3; D is possibly TRBD1 (6 bases). This CDR3 comprises 11 residues. CDR1 is GTSNPN, CDR2 SVGIG, per germline (reference sequence). The V end was cut by 6 bases, the J end by 6 bases, with 10 bases between. The chain's CDR3 is CACQGKDTQYF. The CDR3 region has the DNA TGTGCCTGCCAGGGGAAGGATACGCAGTATTTT.

In its sample, this clonotype was seen a few times. The rearrangement links TRBV12-3 or TRBV12-4 to TRBJ2-1; D might be TRBD1 or TRBD2, each matching 5 bases. Trimming removed 3 bases from V and 8 bases from J, with 17 bases in between. This CDR3 is built from 15 residues. The CDR3 loop reads CASSFDGAAYDEQFF. In nucleotides, the CDR3 is TGTGCCAGCAGTTTTGACGGGGCGGCGTACGATGAGCAGTTCTTC.

This clonotype was counted a few times. V and J are TRBV10-2 and TRBJ2-5; D unresolved. Germline CDR1 reads WSHSY; CDR2 reads SAAADI. CDR3 length: 11 amino acids. V was trimmed by 3 bases and J by 4 bases, leaving 3 bases between them. The CDR3 DNA reads TGCGCCAGCAGTGACCCAGAGACCCAGTACTTC. Protein product: CASSDPETQYF.

A few counts support this clonotype. J is TRBJ1-2 and V is TRBV19; D is unclear. This CDR3 is built from 15 residues. The germline V gene encodes CDR1 LNHDA and CDR2 SQIVND (reference sequence). Trimming left V 9 bases short and J 4 bases short, with 21 bases between. CDR3 bases: TGTGCCAGCTCGACCATTAGGCGTTTCGCCTATGGCTACACCTTC. It codes for CASSTIRRFAYGYTF.

V gene TRBV6-1 combines with J gene TRBJ1-2; D gene unclear. The CDR3 contains 13 residues. CDR1 and CDR2 (germline): MNHNS, SASEGT. Trimming cost V 0 bases and J 4 bases, with 6 bases left between them. The CDR3 bases are TGTGCCAGCAGTGAAGCACGGTCCTATGGCTACACCTTC. This sequence encodes CASSEARSYGYTF.